Listed below are T cell receptor beta chains from one sample, sequenced in a study of CXCR3-negative and CXCR3-positive naive CD8 T cells. TCRdb reanalyzed the 5' RACE reads, giving one entry per CDR3 protein sequence and no DNA. This sample's clone table lists roughly 6,900 distinct CDR3 sequences. Source material: naive CXCR3- CD8+ T cells from blood. All receptors derive from a human donor in good health. Some clones in this sample may be carry-over from other donors' samples. CDR3s include the opening cysteine and the closing phenylalanine or tryptophan. The order of the fields is J gene, clone size, V gene, CDR3 protein. The size entry is marked missing in some rows and otherwise reads once, few, many or a size class.

J gene: TRBJ2-1; clone size: medium-sized; V gene: TRBV20-1; CDR3 protein: CSAREEGLGFEEQFF
J gene: TRBJ1-5; clone size: medium-sized; V gene: TRBV4-2; CDR3 protein: CASSQDLGDNQPQHF
J gene: TRBJ2-2; clone size: NA; V gene: TRBV28; CDR3 protein: CASSSGTGGTGELFF
J gene: TRBJ2-3; clone size: medium-sized; V gene: TRBV25-1; CDR3 protein: CASSETGATDTQYF
J gene: TRBJ2-3; clone size: NA; V gene: TRBV12-3/TRBV12-4; CDR3 protein: CASSSPRGRLDMQYF
J gene: TRBJ2-1; clone size: medium-sized; V gene: TRBV6-1; CDR3 protein: CASSGGTSGSPPNGEQFF
J gene: TRBJ2-3; clone size: medium-sized; V gene: TRBV11-2; CDR3 protein: CASSDADNTDTQYF
J gene: TRBJ2-1; clone size: medium-sized; V gene: TRBV29-1; CDR3 protein: CSVTGLAGGDQQFF
J gene: TRBJ1-5; clone size: NA; V gene: TRBV5-1; CDR3 protein: CASSLVAGSNQPQHF
J gene: TRBJ1-1; clone size: medium-sized; V gene: TRBV27; CDR3 protein: CASSPSDGYTEAFF
J gene: TRBJ2-1; clone size: NA; V gene: TRBV11-2; CDR3 protein: CASSLALAGVDNEQFF
J gene: TRBJ2-1; clone size: NA; V gene: TRBV19; CDR3 protein: CASSRSGSSYNEQFF
J gene: TRBJ1-1; clone size: medium-sized; V gene: TRBV7-9; CDR3 protein: CASSHMTGNTEAFF
J gene: TRBJ1-6; clone size: NA; V gene: TRBV27; CDR3 protein: CASSFPSSPLHF
J gene: TRBJ2-5; clone size: medium-sized; V gene: TRBV7-2; CDR3 protein: CASSPQPGADSFQETQYF
J gene: TRBJ2-1; clone size: medium-sized; V gene: TRBV14; CDR3 protein: CASRLAGYNEQFF
J gene: TRBJ2-5; clone size: medium-sized; V gene: TRBV29-1; CDR3 protein: CSVEDLLAVRQETQYF
J gene: TRBJ2-3; clone size: NA; V gene: TRBV12-3/TRBV12-4; CDR3 protein: CASSHQLGMGFGTDTQYF
J gene: TRBJ2-1; clone size: NA; V gene: TRBV11-3; CDR3 protein: CASSLINYNEQFF
J gene: TRBJ2-1; clone size: NA; V gene: TRBV13; CDR3 protein: CASSFEGHRYNEQFF
J gene: TRBJ2-7; clone size: medium-sized; V gene: TRBV4-2; CDR3 protein: CASSQEGGPYEQYF
J gene: TRBJ2-1; clone size: NA; V gene: TRBV25-1; CDR3 protein: CASSEYYTGSYNEQFF
J gene: TRBJ2-7; clone size: NA; V gene: TRBV7-8; CDR3 protein: CASSLAGSTYEQYF
J gene: TRBJ2-2; clone size: medium-sized; V gene: TRBV7-3; CDR3 protein: CASSLNTGELFF
J gene: TRBJ1-2; clone size: medium-sized; V gene: TRBV7-3; CDR3 protein: CASSLTGVGYTF
J gene: TRBJ2-3; clone size: NA; V gene: TRBV20-1; CDR3 protein: CSASDPEFTDTQYF
J gene: TRBJ1-2; clone size: medium-sized; V gene: TRBV29-1; CDR3 protein: CSVAGADGYTF